This entry lists 30 T cell receptor beta chains sequenced from one sample in a study of T-cell reconstitution after alpha-beta-depleted transplantation in children. Unique molecular identifiers were incorporated into the prepared TCRbeta library. TCRdb ran MiXCR on the PCR reads and lists one entry per CDR3 protein. In the table there are some 70,000 distinct CDR3 sequences, 4.9% of which are singletons. The sample here was PBMCs, mostly from graft donor cells, taken 180 days after TCRalphabeta/CD19-depleted stem cell transplant. The source of these receptors is a boy in the first two years of life who had a stem cell transplant for acute myeloid leukemia, so the T cells may come from the graft donor.

This clonotype was picked up many times. V usage is TRBV7-3 and J usage is TRBJ2-5, with 7 nucleotides matching TRBD2. Germline-derived CDR1 and CDR2 are SGHTA and FQGTGA. V shed 4 bases, J shed 4 bases, and the junction held 3 bases outside the gene matches. The CDR3 totals 13 residues. CDR3 residues: CASSSGLRETQYF. Here the CDR3 DNA reads TGTGCCAGCAGCTCGGGACTAAGAGAGACCCAGTACTTC.

This clonotype showed up many times. The chain employs TRBV20-1 and TRBJ2-7; maybe TRBD1 (6 bases). CDR3 length: 14 residues. V lost 0 bases, J lost 2 bases, and 11 bases lay in between. Germline assignment: CDR1 DFQATT and CDR2 SNEGSKA (reference sequence). The CDR3 region has the DNA TGCAGTGCTAGAGAGGTACAGGGCACCTACGAGCAGTACGTC. Protein: CSAREVQGTYEQYV.

This clonotype was counted ten times or more. The chain is built from TRBV28 and TRBJ1-2; perhaps TRBD1 as D (6 bases). The CDR3 extends over 14 amino acids. Trimming removed 4 bases from V and 5 bases from J, with 14 bases in between. Looked up from germline, CDR1 is MDHEN and CDR2 is SYDVKM. The CDR3 loop is CASSSPGRGYGYTF. CDR3 in DNA: TGTGCCAGCAGTTCCCCGGGGAGGGGGTATGGCTACACCTTC.

In its sample, this clonotype was seen many times. The chain has TRBV7-9 and TRBJ2-5; D uncertain. Germline loops: CDR1 SEHNR, CDR2 FQNEAQ (reference sequence). This CDR3 contains 15 residues. Between the trimmed V and J ends, which lost 5 bases and 0 bases, there was a span of 13 bases. The CDR3 nucleotides are TGTGCCAGCAGCCGTTTAAGGACGGACCAAGAGACCCAGTACTTC. Translating it yields CASSRLRTDQETQYF.

Notes on this clonotype: A much larger clone differs from this one at a single base, so this may be a read error. The CDR3 sequence: CSAGTDAFF. CDR3 sequence (DNA): TGCAGTGCCGGGACTGACGCTTTCTTT. The rearrangement links TRBV20-1 to TRBJ1-1, with TRBD1 as a possible D gene (5 bases). The CDR3 is 9 amino acids. Per the germline V gene, CDR1 is DFQATT and CDR2 is SNEGSKA (reference sequence).

In this sample, this clonotype turned up many times. The chain uses TRBV12-3 or TRBV12-4 and TRBJ2-2; D not certain. V dropped 3 bases and J dropped 4 bases, with 12 bases sitting between them. The CDR3 covers 15 residues. CDR3 amino acids: CASSFTAPITGELFF. DNA of the CDR3: TGTGCCAGCAGTTTTACAGCTCCGATCACCGGGGAGCTGTTTTTT.

This clonotype was seen many times. V and J are TRBV4-3 and TRBJ2-1, with 10 bases aligning to TRBD1. With 4 bases clipped from V and 3 bases from J, the junction kept 6 bases outside the gene matches. CDR1 and CDR2 from the germline V gene are LGHNA and YSLEER. This CDR3 has 16 residues. CDR3 in DNA: TGCGCCAGCAGCCGAGGGACAGGGGCCCTCTACAATGAGCAGTTCTTC. Translating gives CASSRGTGALYNEQFF.

Ten or more counts support this clonotype. J is TRBJ2-3 and V is TRBV5-1; 10 bases are a match to TRBD2. The CDR3 is 18 amino acids. The germline CDR1 and CDR2 sequences are SGHRS and YFSETQ. Trimming at V came to 4 bases and at J to 0 bases, leaving 11 bases not matched to a gene. The CDR3 loop is CASSLPSLSGGSTDTQYF. The CDR3 DNA is TGCGCCAGCAGCCTACCCTCCCTTAGCGGGGGGAGCACAGATACGCAGTATTTT.

This clonotype was observed many times. Relative to the germline gene, one junction end is altered; a read error may explain this. The genes are TRBV5-1 and TRBJ2-5; 7 bases are a match to TRBD1. This CDR3 spans 12 amino acids. Germline V gives CDR1 SGHRS, CDR2 YFSETQ. The CDR3 is CASSLAPGQIDF. CDR3 DNA: TGCGCCAGCAGCTTGGCCCCGGGACAGATCGACTTC.

This clonotype was counted many times. The J gene is TRBJ2-5, the V gene TRBV20-1; D remains unclear. V dropped 6 bases and J dropped 0 bases, with 5 bases sitting between them. Germline V CDR1 and CDR2: DFQATT, SNEGSKA (reference sequence). This CDR3 comprises 11 residues. CDR3 residues: CSAADQETQYF. As DNA, the CDR3 is TGCAGTGCCGCCGACCAAGAGACCCAGTACTTC.

This clonotype has a count of ten or more. J is TRBJ2-7 and V is TRBV7-2, with 7 bases aligning to TRBD1. CDR1 is SGHTA and CDR2 is FQGNSA in the germline V gene. The CDR3 has 15 amino acids. V was pared by 3 bases and J by 2 bases, with 7 bases of the junction left unmatched. The CDR3 sequence is CASSFMSGGAYEQYF. The CDR3 coding sequence is TGTGCCAGCAGCTTTATGTCAGGGGGTGCCTACGAGCAGTACTTC. The variable domain in full, with the rest retrieved from reference TRBV7-2 and TRBJ2-7, is GAGVSQSPSNKVTEKGKDVELRCDPISGHTALYWYRQSLGQGLEFLIYFQGNSAPDKSGLPSDRFSAERTGGSVSTLTIQRTQQEDSAVYLCASSFMSGGAYEQYFGPGTRLTVT.

This clonotype was detected many times. The rearrangement links TRBV6-5 to TRBJ1-3, with D unresolved. CDR3 length equals 16 residues. The V end lost 0 bases, the J end lost 0 bases, and 9 bases lay between the germline ends. CDR1 MNHEY and CDR2 SVGAGI come from the germline V gene. The CDR3 DNA sequence: TGTGCCAGCAGTTACTCGAGATTCCGCTCTGGAAACACCATATATTTT. This translates into CASSYSRFRSGNTIYF.

In its sample, this clonotype was seen many times. The CDR3 DNA is TGTGCCAGCAGCTCGGGACAGGGCCAATCCGTACCCCAGCATTTT. It translates to CASSSGQGQSVPQHF. The rearrangement joins TRBV7-2 to TRBJ1-5; 9 bases are shared with TRBD1. Germline CDR1 is SGHTA and CDR2 is FQGNSA. This CDR3 contains 15 residues. After removal of 4 bases from V and 10 bases from J, the junction contained 11 bases not matched to a gene.

This clonotype was observed many times. The rearrangement links TRBV5-5 to TRBJ1-6; D unclear. The germline CDR1 and CDR2 sequences are SGHKS and YYEKEE (reference sequence). Trimming removed 2 bases from V and 10 bases from J, with 10 bases in between. CDR3 size: 13 residues. CDR3 DNA: TGTGCCAGCAGCTTCGGGGAAGGGTCACCCCTCCACTTT. This encodes CASSFGEGSPLHF.

The chain links TRBV7-8 to TRBJ2-5; D call uncertain. V gave up 0 bases and J gave up 5 bases, with 13 bases separating them. Per germline, CDR1 SGHVS and CDR2 FQNEAQ. The CDR3 spans 15 residues. CDR3 nucleotide sequence: TGTGCCAGCAGCTTAGCGTTCCAGCTACGGGAGACCCAGTACTTC. Encoded protein: CASSLAFQLRETQYF.

In its sample, this clonotype was seen many times. The CDR3 region is CASSLRSGANVLTF. The CDR3 bases are TGTGCCAGCAGTTTACGCTCTGGGGCCAACGTCCTGACTTTC. V is TRBV12-3 or TRBV12-4 and J is TRBJ2-6, with D unresolved. The V end was cut by 2 bases, the J end by 0 bases, with 2 bases between. This CDR3 comprises 14 residues.

In its sample, this clonotype was seen many times. The J gene is TRBJ1-5, the V gene TRBV12-3 or TRBV12-4, with TRBD1 matching 9 bases. This CDR3 comprises 19 residues. V shed 5 bases and J 6 bases; nucleotides not matched to a gene: 20. DNA for the CDR3: TGTGCCAGCAGTACAGCTTCCGGGACAGGGAAGTTTTTCAGTCAGCCCCAGCATTTT. Its protein product is CASSTASGTGKFFSQPQHF.

The chain recombines TRBV5-8 with TRBJ1-2; D not certain. The CDR3 loop spans 16 amino acids. Germline assignment: CDR1 SGHTS and CDR2 YDEGEE. CDR3 nucleotide sequence: TGTCAGAGCTGCCTGGCCGATCCACTACGAGGCTATGGCTACACCTTC. Protein sequence: CQSCLADPLRGYGYTF.

This clonotype was observed a few times. The rearrangement links TRBV10-3 to TRBJ2-7, with D unclear. Germline V gene data show CDR1 as ENHRY and CDR2 as SYGVKD. The ends were cut back, 6 bases at V and 0 bases at J, with 6 bases in the middle. CDR3 size: 12 residues. The CDR3 DNA sequence: TGTGCCATCAGCCCCGACTCCTACGAGCAGTACGTC. Its protein product is CAISPDSYEQYV.

This chain joins TRBV19 and TRBJ1-1; maybe TRBD1 (5 bases). CDR1 LNHDA and CDR2 SQIVND come from the germline V gene (reference sequence). The CDR3 loop spans 13 amino acids. Deletions cut 5 bases from V and 4 bases from J, with 11 bases between. The DNA for the CDR3 is TGTGCCAGTAGTGCCCAGACAGCCACTGAAGCTTTCTTT. Its translation: CASSAQTATEAFF.

This clonotype was picked up many times. The chain has TRBV10-1 and TRBJ1-6; D uncertain. The CDR3 length is 13 residues. V dropped 5 bases and J dropped 8 bases, with 10 bases sitting between them. Germline CDR1 reads WNHNN; CDR2 reads SYGVQD (reference sequence). In nucleotides, the CDR3 is TGCGCCAGCAGTCCAAGACCGGATTCACCCCTCCACTTT. Translation gives CASSPRPDSPLHF.

The table lists this clonotype with many counts. This rearrangement joins TRBV15 to TRBJ2-3; tentatively, D is TRBD2 (6 bases). Germline assignment: CDR1 LNHNV and CDR2 YYDKDF (reference sequence). The CDR3 contains 18 residues. V lost 1 base to trimming and J lost 3 bases, with 20 bases between them. The CDR3 here is CATSRALGLGSGTDTQYF. As DNA, the CDR3 is TGTGCCACCAGCAGAGCTCTAGGGCTGGGGAGCGGGACAGATACGCAGTATTTT.

This clonotype was seen many times. CDR3 residues: CASSQDPGAYGYTF. The CDR3 coding sequence is TGTGCCAGCAGCCAAGATCCGGGGGCCTATGGCTACACCTTC. The chain uses TRBV14 and TRBJ1-2; TRBD1 is a possible D gene (6 bases). The CDR3 length is 14 residues. CDR1 is SGHDN, CDR2 FVKESK, per germline. V was pared by 0 bases and J by 4 bases, with 9 bases between.

Only a few counts were recorded for this clonotype. The chain joins TRBV19 to TRBJ2-3; D is ambiguous. Germline CDR1 is LNHDA and CDR2 is SQIVND (reference sequence). Trimming shortened V by 3 bases and J by 2 bases, and 15 bases separated the two germline ends. The CDR3 contains 16 residues. The CDR3 sequence is CASSISRFQSTDTQYF. CDR3 nucleotide sequence: TGTGCCAGTAGTATCTCTCGGTTCCAGTCCACAGATACGCAGTATTTT.

This clonotype was found many times. The J gene is TRBJ1-5, the V gene TRBV4-1; the D is unclear. There are 13 residues in the CDR3. V gave up 0 bases and J gave up 6 bases, with 6 bases separating them. Germline loops: CDR1 MGHRA, CDR2 YSYEKL. CDR3 bases: TGCGCCAGCAGCCAAGAAAGAGGTCAGCCCCAGCATTTT. This encodes CASSQERGQPQHF.

The sample holds many counts of this clonotype. The chain has TRBV18 and TRBJ2-3; 9 nucleotides line up with TRBD1. The V and J ends lost 3 bases and 4 bases, in that order; junction bases with no gene match: 5. Germline loops: CDR1 KGHSH, CDR2 LQKENI. The CDR3 extends over 15 amino acids. CDR3 sequence: CASSPKTGGADTQYF. CDR3 sequence (DNA): TGTGCCAGCTCACCGAAGACAGGGGGGGCAGATACGCAGTATTTT.

This clonotype showed up many times. J is TRBJ1-1 and V is TRBV5-5; no firm D call. The CDR3 runs 14 residues. Per germline, CDR1 SGHKS and CDR2 YYEKEE (reference sequence). V gave up 4 bases and J gave up 9 bases, with 19 bases separating them. The CDR3 coding sequence is TGTGCCAGCAGCCCGTCGGTATCCCGGGATAAAGCTTTCTTT. Its protein product is CASSPSVSRDKAFF. The whole variable domain, filled in from reference TRBV5-5 and TRBJ1-1, reads DAGVTQSPTHLIKTRGQQVTLRCSPISGHKSVSWYQQVLGQGPQFIFQYYEKEERGRGNFPDRFSARQFPNYSSELNVNALLLGDSALYLCASSPSVSRDKAFFGQGTRLTVV.

This clonotype was counted many times. The chain employs TRBV29-1 and TRBJ2-7; 8 positions match TRBD1. The CDR3 is made up of 16 amino acids. V shed 1 base, J shed 4 bases, and the junction held 12 bases outside the gene matches. Germline V gene sequence: CDR1 SQVTM, CDR2 ANQGSEA. The CDR3 loop reads CSVEAGSDRGGYEQYV. In nucleotides, the CDR3 is TGCAGCGTTGAAGCCGGTTCCGACAGGGGAGGATACGAGCAGTACGTC.

Ten or more counts support this clonotype. The gene calls are TRBV12-3 or TRBV12-4 and TRBJ2-3; D is possibly TRBD1 or TRBD2 (6 bases each). This CDR3 contains 15 residues. V lost 7 bases and J 1 base, leaving 15 bases between the germline ends. In nucleotides, the CDR3 is TGTGCCAGCACCCCCCCCGGGGGCCGCACAGATACGCAGTATTTT. Translated: CASTPPGGRTDTQYF.

This clonotype came up many times. V usage is TRBV29-1 and J usage is TRBJ2-2, with D hard to call. Germline assignment: CDR1 SQVTM and CDR2 ANQGSEA. This CDR3 is 13 amino acids long. Trimming left V 2 bases short and J 1 base short, with 5 bases between. The CDR3 spells CSVERQNTGELFF. The CDR3 DNA reads as TGCAGCGTTGAACGTCAGAACACCGGGGAGCTGTTTTTT.